These T cell receptor beta chains were read from a single sample in a study of beta chain features in type 1 diabetes. Clones were sequenced by immunoSEQ multiplex PCR, and TCRdb holds only the in-frame ones, with some missing. The sample yields just over 450,000 clones, roughly 31% seen once. The specimen was naive CD4+ T cells from blood. The receptors here all came from a man aged 18 to 35 in good health. Each CDR3 is given with its conserved first and last residue. D genes are given only for firm matches. Some rows have no size entry. The others give once, few or many, or a class for an expanded clone.

>TRBJ1-5|TRBV19|NA|NA
CASSIVPGLGSQPQHF
>TRBJ1-5|TRBV29-1|few|NA
CSVGEGQPQHF
>TRBJ2-5|TRBV20-1|NA|NA
CSDRVVETQYF
>TRBJ2-2|TRBV27|NA|NA
CASTPASDTGELFF
>TRBJ2-3|TRBV23-1|few|NA
CASSQLKRTTDTQYF
>TRBJ2-6|TRBV15|NA|NA
CATSRGGSGANVLTF
>TRBJ2-7|TRBV18|NA|NA
CASHVTGTSYEQYF
>TRBJ2-1|TRBV5-4|NA|TRBD1
CASSLSSTGAAEQFF
>TRBJ2-1|TRBV11-2|NA|TRBD2
CASRLHWTSDFYNEQFF
>TRBJ2-2|TRBV4-1|few|TRBD1
CASSRLQGRTGELFF
>TRBJ2-3|TRBV25-1|NA|NA
CASSDRPLGTQYF
>TRBJ2-5|TRBV5-1|NA|NA
CASSLAGTPQETQYF